This TCR beta chain is from a study of STAT5B mutations in CD4+ large granular lymphocyte leukemia. Sequenced by immunoSEQ multiplex PCR; TCRdb stores in-frame clones only, minus some. The data contain 30,000 to 35,000 clones, 70% to 90% of them singletons. The germline V gene has CDR1 WSHSY and CDR2 SAAADI. The CDR3 has 17 residues. Trimming removed 6 bases at V and 0 bases at J, with 18 bases between. The clonotype originates from a human donor in good health. Material: CD4+ T cells from blood buffy coats. The rearrangement links TRBV10-2 to TRBJ2-4; no definite D call. This chain's CDR3 is CASSPTLRNRAKNIQYF. DNA for the CDR3: TGCGCCAGCAGCCCAACCCTCCGGAACCGAGCCAAAAACATTCAGTACTTC.